The clone carrying this T cell receptor beta chain was detected only once. Its antigen is not identified. V was pared by 8 bases and J by 5 bases, with 4 bases of the junction left unmatched. CDR1 and CDR2 (germline): MDHEN, SYDVKM. The CDR3 loop spans 14 amino acids. PCR amplification relied on 60 Vbeta primers (plus 13 Jbeta primers). TCRdb's copy holds only in-frame clones and misses some; the assay was immunoSEQ multiplex PCR. The data show over 100,000 clones, with around 86% seen just once and 2.1% held by the top ten. The data were taken from a study of cytomegalovirus exposure and HLA in healthy donors. Whole-study results and caveats: Previously analyzed data showed that most TCR beta V segments were productive at a frequency of about 87% or about 30%.

The chain recombines TRBV28 with TRBJ2-5, with TRBD2 identical over 14 bases. The sample comprised PBMCs. The receptor was derived from a young man in good health and CMV-seronegative. The CDR3 nucleotides read TGTGCCAGCCGAGGACTAGCGGGGGGTGAGACCCAGTACTTC. This codes for CASRGLAGGETQYF.